This T cell receptor (beta chain) was obtained from a study of cytomegalovirus exposure and HLA in healthy donors. PCR amplification relied on 60 Vbeta primers (plus 13 Jbeta primers). Clones were read by immunoSEQ multiplex PCR, and TCRdb kept only the in-frame ones, dropping some. The sample gives about 69,000 clones, about 70% of which show up once; roughly 11% is in the top ten. Germline V lookup: CDR1 SGHDT, CDR2 YYEEEE. Trimming took 4 bases from V and 6 from J; bases not matched to a gene: 9. The CDR3 extends over 14 amino acids. In the case of this clone: What it binds is not known.

Findings and limits, study-wide: Apparent HLA restriction characterized most CMV-associated TCR beta chains in a later analysis. It was reportedly the case that the classifier diagnosed cytomegalovirus status with high specificity and sensitivity. The authors judged a highly shared variant cluster likely a sequencing artifact. At a 0.05 false discovery rate, a later analysis found approximately 17,000 TCR beta sequences to be associated with HLA alleles.

V is TRBV5-6 and J is TRBJ2-7, with 8 bases lining up with TRBD2. The sequenced material came from PBMCs. This TCR came from a woman in her 30s in good health and CMV-seronegative. DNA for the CDR3: TGTGCCAGCAGCCCCGGGACTAGATCTTCCGAGCAGTACTTC. It specifies CASSPGTRSSEQYF.